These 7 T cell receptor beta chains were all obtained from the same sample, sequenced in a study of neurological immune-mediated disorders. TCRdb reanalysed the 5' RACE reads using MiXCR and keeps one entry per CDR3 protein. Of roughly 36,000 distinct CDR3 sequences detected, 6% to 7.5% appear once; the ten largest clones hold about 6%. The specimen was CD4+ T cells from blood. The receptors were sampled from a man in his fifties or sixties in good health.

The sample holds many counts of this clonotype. This chain's CDR3 is CASSSLRGTSETYNEQFF. In DNA, the CDR3 is TGTGCCAGCAGCTCCCTCCGGGGGACTAGCGAGACCTACAATGAGCAGTTCTTC. The chain carries TRBV11-2 and TRBJ2-1; 10 nucleotides line up with TRBD2. The ends lost 4 bases at V and 2 bases at J; junction bases unmatched: 11. CDR1 is SGHAT and CDR2 is FQNNGV in the germline V gene. This CDR3 has 18 residues. Full variable domain (outside the CDR3, taken from reference TRBV11-2 and TRBJ2-1): EAGVAQSPRYKIIEKRQSVAFWCNPISGHATLYWYQQILGQGPKLLIQFQNNGVVDDSQLPKDRFSAERLKGVDSTLKIQPAKLEDSAVYLCASSSLRGTSETYNEQFFGPGTRLTVL.

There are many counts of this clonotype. CDR3 in amino acids: CASAVGPPPPTQYF. CDR3 coding DNA: TGTGCCAGCGCAGTGGGACCACCTCCTCCGACGCAGTATTTT. The chain links TRBV27 to TRBJ2-3; TRBD1 or TRBD2 may be the D gene (5 bases each). There are 14 residues in the CDR3. Per the germline V gene, CDR1 is MNHEY and CDR2 is SMNVEV (reference sequence). Trimming removed 8 bases at V and 9 bases at J, with 21 bases between.

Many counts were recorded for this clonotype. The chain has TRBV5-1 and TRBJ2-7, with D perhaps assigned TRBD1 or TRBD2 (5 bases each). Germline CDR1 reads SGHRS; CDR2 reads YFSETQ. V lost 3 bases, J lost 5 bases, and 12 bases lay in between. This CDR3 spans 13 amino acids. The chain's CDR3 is CASSSALGDEQYF. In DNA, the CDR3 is TGCGCCAGCAGCTCTGCTTTGGGGGACGAGCAGTACTTC. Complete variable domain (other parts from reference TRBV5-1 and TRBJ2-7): KAGVTQTPRYLIKTRGQQVTLSCSPISGHRSVSWYQQTPGQGLQFLFEYFSETQRNKGNFPGRFSGRQFSNSRSEMNVSTLELGDSALYLCASSSALGDEQYFGPGTRLTVT.

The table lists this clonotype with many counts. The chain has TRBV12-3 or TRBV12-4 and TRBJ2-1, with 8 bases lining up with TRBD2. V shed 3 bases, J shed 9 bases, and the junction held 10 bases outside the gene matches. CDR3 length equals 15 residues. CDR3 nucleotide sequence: TGTGCCAGCAGTTTGTTGTTAGCGGGATGGAGTGAGCAGTTCTTC. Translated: CASSLLLAGWSEQFF.

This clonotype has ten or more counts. CDR3 nucleotides: TGTGCCACCCTGAGGGGGAGGGCCCAATCTGGGGCCAACGTCCTGACTTTC. Its translation is CATLRGRAQSGANVLTF. The rearrangement links TRBV10-3 to TRBJ2-6; a possible D gene is TRBD2 (7 bases). This CDR3 has 17 amino acids. Looked up from germline, CDR1 is ENHRY and CDR2 is SYGVKD. V lost 10 bases to trimming and J lost 1 base, with 20 bases between them.

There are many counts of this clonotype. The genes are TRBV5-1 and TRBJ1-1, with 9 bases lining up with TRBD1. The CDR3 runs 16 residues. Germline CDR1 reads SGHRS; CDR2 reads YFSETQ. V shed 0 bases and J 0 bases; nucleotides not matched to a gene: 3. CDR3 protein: CASSLAGQGLNTEAFF. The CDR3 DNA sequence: TGCGCCAGCAGCTTGGCAGGACAGGGGCTGAACACTGAAGCTTTCTTT.

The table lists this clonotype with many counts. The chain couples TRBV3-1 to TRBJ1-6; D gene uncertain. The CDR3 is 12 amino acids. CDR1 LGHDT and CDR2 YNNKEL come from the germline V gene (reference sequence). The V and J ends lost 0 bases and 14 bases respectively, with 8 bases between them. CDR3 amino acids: CASSQEDGALHF. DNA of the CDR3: TGTGCCAGCAGCCAAGAGGATGGGGCCCTCCACTTT.